This is a list of T cell receptor beta chains from one sample in a study of T cells in Graves' hyperthyroidism and ophthalmopathy. Via MiXCR, TCRdb re-called the multiplex PCR reads, giving one row per CDR3 protein. The table shows 540,000 or so distinct CDR3 sequences, with approximately 14% occurring only once. The sequencing sample was made of blood. The origin of the receptors is a woman aged 25 to 45 with Graves' hyperthyroidism. Both conserved end residues are part of each CDR3. The order of the fields is J gene, clone size, D gene, V gene, CDR3 DNA, CDR3 protein. A D gene is named only where the DNA matches it firmly. Size is stated for part of the rows, as once, few or many counts, or as a class when the clone is expanded.

j_gene: TRBJ2-1
abundance: many
d_gene: -
v_gene: TRBV27
CDR3nt: TGTGCCAGCTATGGTGGGGGGCCCTACAATGAGCAGTTCTTC
CDR3aa: CASYGGGPYNEQFF

j_gene: TRBJ2-1
abundance: many
d_gene: TRBD1
v_gene: TRBV6-1
CDR3nt: TGTGCCAGCAGTATGGGACAGAATAATGAGCAGTTCTTC
CDR3aa: CASSMGQNNEQFF

j_gene: TRBJ2-3
abundance: many
d_gene: -
v_gene: TRBV7-9
CDR3nt: TGTGCCAGCAGCCCAAAAGACACCGCAGATACGCAGTATTTT
CDR3aa: CASSPKDTADTQYF

j_gene: TRBJ1-5
abundance: few
d_gene: -
v_gene: TRBV29-1
CDR3nt: TGCAGCGTCGGGACCCCCAATCAGCCCCAGCATTTT
CDR3aa: CSVGTPNQPQHF

j_gene: TRBJ1-6
abundance: -
d_gene: -
v_gene: TRBV9
CDR3nt: TGTGCCAGCAGCGCCCAGGGACGCAGCAATTCACCCCTCCACTTT
CDR3aa: CASSAQGRSNSPLHF

j_gene: TRBJ1-2
abundance: -
d_gene: TRBD1
v_gene: TRBV10-3
CDR3nt: TGTGCCACCGCCGGGACAGAGGCTACTAACTATGGCTACACCTTC
CDR3aa: CATAGTEATNYGYTF

j_gene: TRBJ2-1
abundance: -
d_gene: TRBD1
v_gene: TRBV24-1
CDR3nt: TGTGCCACCAGCCACCGGACAGGGTTGGATGAGCAGTTCTTC
CDR3aa: CATSHRTGLDEQFF

j_gene: TRBJ1-2
abundance: many
d_gene: -
v_gene: TRBV6-5
CDR3nt: TGTGCCAGCAGTTACGACCGGCGGGGACATGGCTACACCTTC
CDR3aa: CASSYDRRGHGYTF

j_gene: TRBJ2-1
abundance: -
d_gene: TRBD2
v_gene: TRBV7-9
CDR3nt: TGTGCCAGCAGATCCCCACTTAGCGGGAGATCTGGTAATGAGCAGTTCTTC
CDR3aa: CASRSPLSGRSGNEQFF

j_gene: TRBJ2-5
abundance: many
d_gene: -
v_gene: TRBV29-1
CDR3nt: TGCAGCGTCCTGACAGGTCTGAAAGAGACCCAGTACTTC
CDR3aa: CSVLTGLKETQYF

j_gene: TRBJ1-3
abundance: few
d_gene: TRBD1
v_gene: TRBV4-2
CDR3nt: TGTGCCAGCAGCCAAGAAGGAGTTAGGGCAGGGGGCGCAGGAAACACCATATATTTT
CDR3aa: CASSQEGVRAGGAGNTIYF

j_gene: TRBJ2-7
abundance: many
d_gene: -
v_gene: TRBV10-3
CDR3nt: TGTGCCATCAGTGATCAAACAGCTCCCTACGAGCAGTACTTC
CDR3aa: CAISDQTAPYEQYF

j_gene: TRBJ1-6
abundance: many
d_gene: TRBD1
v_gene: TRBV20-1
CDR3nt: TGCAGTGCTGGACCTCCGGGACAGGGGAACTCACCCCTCCACTTT
CDR3aa: CSAGPPGQGNSPLHF

j_gene: TRBJ2-7
abundance: many
d_gene: -
v_gene: TRBV30
CDR3nt: TGTGCCTGGAGCTACGGGCTAACCTACGAGCAGTACTTC
CDR3aa: CAWSYGLTYEQYF

j_gene: TRBJ2-1
abundance: -
d_gene: TRBD2
v_gene: TRBV20-1
CDR3nt: TGCAGTGCTAGCTCGCTGACTAGCGGCTTCTACAATGAGCAGTTCTTC
CDR3aa: CSASSLTSGFYNEQFF

j_gene: TRBJ1-1
abundance: many
d_gene: -
v_gene: TRBV30
CDR3nt: TGTGCCTGGAGTTTAGGGACCCTGAACACTGAAGCTTTCTTT
CDR3aa: CAWSLGTLNTEAFF

j_gene: TRBJ2-7
abundance: many
d_gene: TRBD2
v_gene: TRBV2
CDR3nt: TGTGCCACCCAGGGACTAGCGGTCACCTACGAGCAGTACTTC
CDR3aa: CATQGLAVTYEQYF

j_gene: TRBJ2-5
abundance: few
d_gene: TRBD1
v_gene: TRBV3-1
CDR3nt: TGTGCCAGCAGCCAAGGGACAGGGTCATGGGAGACCCAGTACTTC
CDR3aa: CASSQGTGSWETQYF

j_gene: TRBJ2-3
abundance: few
d_gene: -
v_gene: TRBV7-6
CDR3nt: TGTGCCAGCAGCTTAGACTTGGGGGATACGCAGTATTTT
CDR3aa: CASSLDLGDTQYF

j_gene: TRBJ2-6
abundance: few
d_gene: -
v_gene: TRBV12-3/TRBV12-4
CDR3nt: TGTGCCAGCAGTCTTCACTCTGGGGCCAACGTCCTGACTTTC
CDR3aa: CASSLHSGANVLTF

j_gene: TRBJ1-1
abundance: many
d_gene: TRBD1
v_gene: TRBV29-1
CDR3nt: TGCAGCGTGGGAAGACAGGGGTCGAACACTGAAGCTTTCTTT
CDR3aa: CSVGRQGSNTEAFF

j_gene: TRBJ1-6
abundance: few
d_gene: -
v_gene: TRBV11-2
CDR3nt: TGTGCCAGCAGCTTAATGCGGACCCCAAATTCACCCCTCCACTTT
CDR3aa: CASSLMRTPNSPLHF

j_gene: TRBJ2-5
abundance: many
d_gene: -
v_gene: TRBV7-2
CDR3nt: TGTGCCAGCACCGCGGATGCCTTCCAAGAGACCCAGTACTTC
CDR3aa: CASTADAFQETQYF

j_gene: TRBJ2-7
abundance: many
d_gene: TRBD2
v_gene: TRBV3-1
CDR3nt: TGTGCCAGCAGCCAATTTAGCGGGAGTTACGAGCAGTACTTC
CDR3aa: CASSQFSGSYEQYF

j_gene: TRBJ2-2
abundance: many
d_gene: -
v_gene: TRBV20-1
CDR3nt: TGCAGTGCTCCGACAGGAAAGGGCGGCGGGGAGCTGTTTTTT
CDR3aa: CSAPTGKGGGELFF

j_gene: TRBJ2-3
abundance: many
d_gene: TRBD2
v_gene: TRBV5-1
CDR3nt: TGCGCCAGCAGCCCCCGTGGGGGGAGGGCCGCCACAGATACGCAGTATTTT
CDR3aa: CASSPRGGRAATDTQYF

j_gene: TRBJ2-7
abundance: -
d_gene: TRBD2
v_gene: TRBV5-1
CDR3nt: TGCGCCAGCAGCCAGGGACTAGTAGTGGCCGAGCAGTACTTC
CDR3aa: CASSQGLVVAEQYF

j_gene: TRBJ1-2
abundance: -
d_gene: -
v_gene: TRBV7-9
CDR3nt: TGTGCCAGCAGCTTAGAGGCCAACGCCTATGGCTACACCTTC
CDR3aa: CASSLEANAYGYTF

j_gene: TRBJ2-1
abundance: many
d_gene: TRBD2
v_gene: TRBV7-9
CDR3nt: TGTGCCAGCAGCCCCCGCGGGAGGGCCTACAATGAGCAGTTCTTC
CDR3aa: CASSPRGRAYNEQFF

j_gene: TRBJ1-1
abundance: once
d_gene: -
v_gene: TRBV5-4
CDR3nt: TGTGCCAGCAGCTTGACGGTTTATATCAAGAACACTGAAGCTTTCTTT
CDR3aa: CASSLTVYIKNTEAFF

j_gene: TRBJ2-1
abundance: few
d_gene: -
v_gene: TRBV4-1
CDR3nt: TGCGCCAGCAGCCAAGGGACTATCAGCAGCTCCTACAATGAGCAGTTCTTC
CDR3aa: CASSQGTISSSYNEQFF

j_gene: TRBJ2-2
abundance: -
d_gene: TRBD1
v_gene: TRBV18
CDR3nt: TGTGCCAGCTCACCACCGGACAGGGGAACTTCCGGGGAGCTGTTTTTT
CDR3aa: CASSPPDRGTSGELFF

j_gene: TRBJ2-1
abundance: -
d_gene: -
v_gene: TRBV5-5
CDR3nt: TGTGCCAGCAGCTTGACCCATACCTACAATGAGCAGTTCTTC
CDR3aa: CASSLTHTYNEQFF

j_gene: TRBJ2-3
abundance: -
d_gene: -
v_gene: TRBV19
CDR3nt: TGTGCCAGTAGTGGAAGCTTTAGCACAGATACGCAGTATTTT
CDR3aa: CASSGSFSTDTQYF

j_gene: TRBJ2-1
abundance: many
d_gene: TRBD2
v_gene: TRBV13
CDR3nt: TGTGCCAGCAGCTCCCGCGGGGGGAGCTCCTACAATGAGCAGTTCTTC
CDR3aa: CASSSRGGSSYNEQFF

j_gene: TRBJ2-6
abundance: few
d_gene: -
v_gene: TRBV7-2
CDR3nt: TGTGCCAGCAGCTTAGTATCCCTCTCTGGGGCCAACGTCCTGACTTTC
CDR3aa: CASSLVSLSGANVLTF

j_gene: TRBJ1-2
abundance: -
d_gene: -
v_gene: TRBV6-5
CDR3nt: TGTGCCAGCAGTTACTCGGTCGAACAGGTGGTATTAGGCTACACCTTC
CDR3aa: CASSYSVEQVVLGYTF

j_gene: TRBJ2-2
abundance: few
d_gene: -
v_gene: TRBV6-2/TRBV6-3
CDR3nt: TGTGCCAGCACCCCGGGGCGGGACTTTTTTAACACCGGGGAGCTGTTTTTT
CDR3aa: CASTPGRDFFNTGELFF

j_gene: TRBJ2-1
abundance: -
d_gene: TRBD2
v_gene: TRBV2
CDR3nt: TGTGCCAGCAGTCCCAAAGGACTAGCGGGAGACAATGAGCAGTTCTTC
CDR3aa: CASSPKGLAGDNEQFF

j_gene: TRBJ1-1
abundance: many
d_gene: -
v_gene: TRBV12-3/TRBV12-4
CDR3nt: TGTGCCAGCAGCCACGGACGGAATGAAGCTTTCTTT
CDR3aa: CASSHGRNEAFF

j_gene: TRBJ2-1
abundance: many
d_gene: -
v_gene: TRBV12-3/TRBV12-4
CDR3nt: TGTGCCAGCAGTTTAACACTAGCTAGAGATGAGCAGTTCTTC
CDR3aa: CASSLTLARDEQFF